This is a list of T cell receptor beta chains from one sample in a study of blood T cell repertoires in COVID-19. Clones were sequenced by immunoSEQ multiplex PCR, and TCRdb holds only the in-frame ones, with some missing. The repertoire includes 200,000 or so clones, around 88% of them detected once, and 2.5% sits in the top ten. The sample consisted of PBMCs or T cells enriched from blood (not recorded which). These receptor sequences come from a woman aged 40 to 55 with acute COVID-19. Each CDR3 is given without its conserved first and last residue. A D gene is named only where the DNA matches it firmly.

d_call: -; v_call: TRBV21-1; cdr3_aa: ASSKVAGTGGSDYGYT
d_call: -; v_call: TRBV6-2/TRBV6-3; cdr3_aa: ASSYSGTQKPQH
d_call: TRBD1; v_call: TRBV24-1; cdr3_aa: ATSDRGQGPHEQF
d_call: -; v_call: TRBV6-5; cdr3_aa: ASSPRGVQPQH
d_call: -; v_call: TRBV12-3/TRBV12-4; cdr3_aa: ASSLTGYEKLF
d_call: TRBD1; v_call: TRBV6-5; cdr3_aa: ASSHRDRGQPQH
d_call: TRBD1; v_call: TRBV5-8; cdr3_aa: ASSQTGTGTYEQY
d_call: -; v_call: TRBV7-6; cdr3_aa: ATQPGDTQY
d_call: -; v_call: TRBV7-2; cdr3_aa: ASSPGSGSDGETQY
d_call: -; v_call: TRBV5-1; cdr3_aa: ASSYAPTNEKLF
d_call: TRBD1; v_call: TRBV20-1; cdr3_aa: SASRDRGDNSPLH
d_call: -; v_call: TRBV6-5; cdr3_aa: ASSFGQPEAF
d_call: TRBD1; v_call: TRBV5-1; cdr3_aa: ASSLGQGASYGYT
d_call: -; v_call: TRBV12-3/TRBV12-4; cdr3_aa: ASSWTETGELF
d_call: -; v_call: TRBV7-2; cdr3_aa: ASSLIRERLF
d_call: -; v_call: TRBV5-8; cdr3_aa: ASSAPNLGNTIY
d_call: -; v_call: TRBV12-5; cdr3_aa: ASGLGQYQPQH
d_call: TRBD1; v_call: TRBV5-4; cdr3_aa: ASSLQTGVISGNTIY
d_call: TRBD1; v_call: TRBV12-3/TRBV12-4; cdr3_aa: ASSPTQGSEAF
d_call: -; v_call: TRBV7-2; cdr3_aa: ATSGAGNTIY
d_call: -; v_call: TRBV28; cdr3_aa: ASTQGGASDEKLF
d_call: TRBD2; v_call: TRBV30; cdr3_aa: AWSPTSGGTDTQY
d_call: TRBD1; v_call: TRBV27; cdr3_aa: ASSFLRELGVQATGGPRGYT
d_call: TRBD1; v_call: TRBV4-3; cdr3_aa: ASSQQLGTGISNQPQH
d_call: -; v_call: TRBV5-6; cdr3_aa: ASSLLSTEHGYT
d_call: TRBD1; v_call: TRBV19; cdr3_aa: ASSSHEQGKREKLF
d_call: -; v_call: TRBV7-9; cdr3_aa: ASSLSGRNGYT
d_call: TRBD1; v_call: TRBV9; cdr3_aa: ASSGRDRLGAGELF
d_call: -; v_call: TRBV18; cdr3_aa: AARGEGQPQH
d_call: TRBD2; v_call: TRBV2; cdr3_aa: ASSQKSSGGAGEQF
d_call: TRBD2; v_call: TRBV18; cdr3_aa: ASSLGLAGTDTQY
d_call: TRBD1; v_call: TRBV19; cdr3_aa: ASKGQGALAGANVLT
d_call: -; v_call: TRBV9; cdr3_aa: ASSVAPSGDNEQF
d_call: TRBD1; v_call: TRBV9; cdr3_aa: ASSTWDRVNSGNTIY
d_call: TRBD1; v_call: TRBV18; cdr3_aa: ASSPGTGGREKLF
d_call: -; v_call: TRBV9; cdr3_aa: ASSAAPGGAITEAF
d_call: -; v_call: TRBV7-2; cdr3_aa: ASSLSPGMNTGELF
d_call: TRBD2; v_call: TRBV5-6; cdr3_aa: ASSLAISGGISYEQY
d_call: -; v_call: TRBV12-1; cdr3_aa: ASSLALSEEPSGARHNEQF
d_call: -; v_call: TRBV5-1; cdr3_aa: ASTLAGSQQETQY
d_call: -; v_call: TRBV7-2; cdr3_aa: ASSLAAGELRGYT